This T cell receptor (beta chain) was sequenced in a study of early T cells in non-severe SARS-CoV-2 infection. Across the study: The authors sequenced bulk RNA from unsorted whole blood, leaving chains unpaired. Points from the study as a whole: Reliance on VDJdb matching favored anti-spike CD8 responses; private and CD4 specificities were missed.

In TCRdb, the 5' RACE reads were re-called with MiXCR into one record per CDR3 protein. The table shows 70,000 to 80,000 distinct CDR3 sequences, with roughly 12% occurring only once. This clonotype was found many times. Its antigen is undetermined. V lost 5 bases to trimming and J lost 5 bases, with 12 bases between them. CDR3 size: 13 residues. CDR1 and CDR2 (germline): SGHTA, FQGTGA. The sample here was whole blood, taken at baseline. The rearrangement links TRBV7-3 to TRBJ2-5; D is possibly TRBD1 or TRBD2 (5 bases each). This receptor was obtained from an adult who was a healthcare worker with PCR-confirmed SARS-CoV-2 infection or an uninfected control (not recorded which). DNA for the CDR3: TGTGCCAGCAGCCCCGGGACCCGGGAGACCCAGTACTTC. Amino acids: CASSPGTRETQYF.